Shown below are 15 T cell receptor beta chains from a single sample sequenced in a study of OX40 agonist ivuxolimab in advanced cancers. Clones were read by immunoSEQ multiplex PCR, and TCRdb kept only the in-frame ones, dropping some. The table records approximately 91,000 clones, 87% of them present only once. The starting material was CD4+ or CD8+ T cells sorted from blood, obtained in a trial of the OX40 agonist ivuxolimab. Every receptor here comes from an adult with an advanced solid tumor such as melanoma, head and neck, liver or kidney cancer.

This rearrangement joins TRBV6-5 to TRBJ2-7, with 7 bases lining up with TRBD2. The CDR3 covers 15 residues. The germline V gene encodes CDR1 MNHEY and CDR2 SVGAGI. V was clipped by 0 bases and J by 7 bases; unmatched bases: 9. This chain's CDR3 is CASSYSGTMGWEQYF. The CDR3 DNA sequence: TGTGCCAGCAGTTACTCCGGGACTATGGGCTGGGAGCAGTACTTC.

The chain joins TRBV29-1 to TRBJ2-5; the D is unclear. Germline V gives CDR1 SQVTM, CDR2 ANQGSEA. Trimming took 4 bases from V and 2 from J, leaving 11 bases between them. The CDR3 covers 13 residues. The CDR3 DNA reads as TGCAGCGTTGGTGGTCGGGCTCAAGAGACCCAGTACTTC. Amino acids: CSVGGRAQETQYF.

CDR3 in amino acids: CAISAVDEKLFF. The CDR3 DNA is TGTGCCATCAGTGCCGTAGATGAAAAACTGTTTTTT. The chain is built from TRBV10-3 and TRBJ1-4; D call uncertain. Per the germline V gene, CDR1 is ENHRY and CDR2 is SYGVKD. The CDR3 has 12 amino acids. V lost 4 bases, J lost 6 bases, and 6 bases lay in between.

The chain uses TRBV7-9 and TRBJ1-2; 7 bases fit TRBD1. V lost 2 bases and J lost 4; bases outside the gene matches: 1. The CDR3 runs to 13 residues. Germline lookup yields CDR1 SEHNR and CDR2 FQNEAQ (reference sequence). CDR3 residues: CASSLTGAYGYTF. The CDR3 bases are TGTGCCAGCAGCTTAACAGGGGCCTATGGCTACACCTTC.

This clone has just a few counts. This chain links TRBV7-2 with TRBJ2-2, with D perhaps TRBD1 (5 bases). This CDR3 has 15 amino acids. The V gene's germline CDR1 is SGHTA and CDR2 FQGNSA. The V end was cut by 3 bases, the J end by 2 bases, with 10 bases between. The CDR3 loop reads CASSLQGRNTGELFF. The DNA of the CDR3 is TGTGCCAGCAGCTTGCAGGGTAGAAACACCGGGGAGCTGTTTTTT.

CDR3 in DNA: TGTGCCAGCAGCTTGACTGTGAACACTGAAGCTTTCTTT. This gives the protein CASSLTVNTEAFF. The rearrangement joins TRBV5-5 to TRBJ1-1; D unclear. Trimming left V 1 base short and J 0 bases short, with 4 bases between. The CDR3 has 13 residues. Germline CDR1 and CDR2: SGHKS and YYEKEE (reference sequence).

CDR3 nucleotides: TGTGCCAGTAGTACGGGCCAGCTCTATGGCTACACCTTC. This translates into CASSTGQLYGYTF. The chain couples TRBV19 to TRBJ1-2, with D hard to call. V lost 4 bases and J 4 bases, leaving 10 bases between the germline ends. CDR3 length: 13 amino acids. Germline V gives CDR1 LNHDA, CDR2 SQIVND (reference sequence).

The rearrangement joins TRBV28 to TRBJ2-2; TRBD1 or TRBD2 may be the D gene (5 bases each). The CDR3 extends over 14 amino acids. Germline V CDR1 and CDR2: MDHEN, SYDVKM. V was cut by 7 bases and J by 2 bases, with 11 bases left in between. Here the CDR3 reads CASTGTLNTGELFF. The CDR3 region has the DNA TGTGCCAGCACCGGGACGCTTAACACCGGGGAGCTGTTTTTT.

The chain uses TRBV6-1 and TRBJ2-7; 8 bases align to TRBD2. J gave up 4 bases and V 6 bases, and 5 bases lay outside the gene matches. This CDR3 has 13 residues. Germline V gene sequence: CDR1 MNHNS, CDR2 SASEGT. This CDR3 reads CASRPLAVYEQYV. Written as DNA, the CDR3 is TGTGCCAGCAGGCCACTAGCGGTTTACGAGCAGTACGTC.

The chain couples TRBV7-9 to TRBJ2-5; D gene uncertain. The germline V gene encodes CDR1 SEHNR and CDR2 FQNEAQ (reference sequence). V dropped 4 bases and J dropped 4 bases, with 4 bases sitting between them. CDR3 length: 11 residues. The CDR3 bases are TGTGCCAGCAGCTCTGCAGAGACCCAGTACTTC. Protein: CASSSAETQYF. Together with reference TRBV7-9 and TRBJ2-5, the CDR3 gives the full variable domain: DTGVSQNPRHKITKRGQNVTFRCDPISEHNRLYWYRQTLGQGPEFLTYFQNEAQLEKSRLLSDRFSAERPKGSFSTLEIQRTEQGDSAMYLCASSSAETQYFGPGTRLLVL.

V and J are TRBV7-8 and TRBJ1-5; D gene uncertain. Trimming took off 1 base at V and 0 bases at J, with 7 bases between the two ends. CDR3 length: 15 residues. Looked up from germline, CDR1 is SGHVS and CDR2 is FQNEAQ. Here the CDR3 reads CASSLGIDSNQPQHF. The DNA for the CDR3 is TGTGCCAGCAGCTTAGGCATCGATAGCAATCAGCCCCAGCATTTT.

The rearrangement uses TRBV4-3 and TRBJ2-1; D is unclear. The V gene's germline CDR1 is LGHNA and CDR2 YSLEER. The CDR3 is made up of 13 amino acids. Trimming removed 4 bases from V and 5 bases from J, with 9 bases in between. This chain's CDR3 is CASSLQLHNEQFF. The CDR3 DNA reads as TGCGCCAGCAGCCTCCAACTGCACAATGAGCAGTTCTTC.

The V call is TRBV10-3, the J call TRBJ1-2, with TRBD1 identical over 10 bases. J was trimmed by 4 bases and V by 7 bases; bases with no gene match: 9. The CDR3 sequence is 15 residues long. From germline, CDR1 is ENHRY and CDR2 SYGVKD. CDR3 loop: CAITEGTGAGYGYTF. The CDR3 DNA is TGTGCCATCACCGAAGGGACAGGGGCCGGCTATGGCTACACCTTC.

J is TRBJ2-3 and V is TRBV6-6, with D tentatively TRBD2 (5 bases). V was trimmed by 6 bases and J by 3 bases, leaving 19 bases between them. The CDR3 consists of 16 residues. Germline CDR1 MNHNY, CDR2 SVGAGI (reference sequence). The CDR3: CASRKILGGRTDTQYF. The CDR3 coding sequence is TGTGCCAGCAGGAAAATCCTCGGAGGACGAACAGATACGCAGTATTTT.

This chain connects TRBV11-2 to TRBJ1-1, with 7 bases aligning to TRBD1. The CDR3 runs 17 residues. Germline CDR1 is SGHAT and CDR2 is FQNNGV. Losses at the gene ends were 5 bases for V and 0 bases for J; bases not matched to a gene: 12. This chain's CDR3 is CASSPLGTDNMNTEAFF. CDR3 nucleotides: TGTGCCAGCAGCCCCCTCGGGACAGATAACATGAACACTGAAGCTTTCTTT. The full variable domain, rest sourced from reference TRBV11-2 and TRBJ1-1, is EAGVAQSPRYKIIEKRQSVAFWCNPISGHATLYWYQQILGQGPKLLIQFQNNGVVDDSQLPKDRFSAERLKGVDSTLKIQPAKLEDSAVYLCASSPLGTDNMNTEAFFGQGTRLTVV.